The sample holds one count of the clone carrying this TCR beta chain. The germline V gene has CDR1 SEHNR and CDR2 FQNEAQ (reference sequence). The CDR3 runs to 15 residues. The V end lost 4 bases, the J end lost 0 bases, and 10 bases lay between the germline ends. This sample was included in a study of shared T cell receptors in the human thymus. Some clones are missing from TCRdb's copy, which holds only in-frame ones; the method was immunoSEQ multiplex PCR. The table has hundreds of thousands of clones, more than 75% seen once; the top ten hold approximately 0.013%. These data also formed part of another study, on human thymus T cells. That report notes: The study used thymus tissue resected during corrective heart surgery. It looked as if thymic and blood repertoires used V and J genes in a biased way. Among unrelated individuals, related research reported thymic repertoires that overlapped highly.

This TCR came from a boy in the first two years of life with a congenital heart defect. Sequenced: thymocytes. The gene calls are TRBV7-9 and TRBJ1-3; unclear D gene. CDR3 sequence reads: CASSSQAHSGNTIYF. CDR3 DNA sequence: TGTGCCAGCAGCTCGCAGGCGCACTCTGGAAACACCATATATTTT.